This T cell receptor (beta chain) was identified during a study of tumor-infiltrating lymphocytes in primary liver carcinoma (dated by TCRdb to 2016 to 2017). About the full investigation: Hepatocellular carcinoma (four) or combined HCC and intrahepatic cholangiocarcinoma (one) was present in the five patients, who were three men and two women aged 30 to 69 years. Roughly 3.5 to 8 million productive TCRbeta reads were obtained per sample, and no significant difference in read depth was found between tissue types. The five patients had tumors staged T1-T3 N0M0, with maximum diameters ranging from about 4.2 to 10 cm. The roughly 25 tumor region samples were profiled with Agilent mRNA microarrays so that TCRbeta repertoire diversity could be related to the local molecular phenotype. Technical replicate repertoires showed high reproducibility, with mean shared-clone rates roughly 0.89 and correlation coefficients above 0.95. TCRbeta repertoire sequencing covered about 35 specimens from 5 patients: roughly 25 tumor regions, 5 adjacent noncancerous liver tissues and 5 peripheral blood samples. For each liver tumor, the study sampled five regions along with adjacent normal tissue and blood, and applied TCRbeta repertoire sequencing, expression microarrays and whole-exome sequencing. What the authors observed across the whole study: Bulk unsorted samples precluded comparing CD4+ and CD8+ T cell repertoires. Only about 8-25% of top clones were present in all five regions of a tumor, suggesting spatial heterogeneity of tumor-infiltrating T cells. Because sequencing covered only the TCR beta chain and unpaired alpha chains were not captured, true repertoire diversity is likely underestimated. Pairs of tumor regions showed greater repertoire overlap (mean roughly 36%) than tumor-adjacent pairs (about 17%) or tumor-blood pairs (approximately 15%), which is consistent with antigen-driven expansion. The top 250 clones accounted for a significantly greater share of the repertoire in tumors than in blood (p = 0.039). The study included only five or six patients, and the authors note findings should be validated in a larger study.

Total RNA and DNA were co-extracted without cell sorting from approximately 22-30 mg of bulk tissue using the AllPrep DNA/RNA mini kit. Between November 2015 and 2016, a handful of patients in China with histopathologically diagnosed primary liver carcinoma had surgical resection. Patients had chronic HBV infection and were treatment-naive at sampling. Each tumor was sampled at five spatially separated regions: the superior, inferior, left-lateral and right-lateral poles and the tumor centre. Histological examination found more than 80% viable tumor cells in every tumor sample. Pieces of fresh tumor and adjacent tissue were cut in half, with one half kept in RNAlater at -80 degrees C and the other half sent for histology. From cysteine to phenylalanine, the CDR3 is 17 amino acids long. Only the CDR3 portion is preserved as DNA: 51 bases, with reading frame beginning at the first base. CDR1 and CDR2 are drawn from the germline V gene: SGHRS, YFSETQ. V ends up 3 bases short and J 1 base short, with an unmatched junction base count of 9.

Using a constant-region primer and ProtoScript II reverse transcriptase, TCRbeta-specific cDNA was reverse-transcribed from approximately 500 ng total RNA. The TCRbeta libraries were prepared through three rounds of nested multiplex PCR following a slightly modified ARM-PCR procedure. Multiplex TRBV1-TRBV30 forward primers and a Cbeta reverse primer were used in the first two PCR rounds, each of which was run for roughly 9 cycles. Sample barcodes and Illumina adapters were added in a final 25-cycle PCR with Deep VentR polymerase. Amplicons of 200-500 bp were gel-purified with a QIAquick gel extraction kit before sequencing. TCRbeta amplicons were sequenced on an Illumina HiSeq 2500 with 250-bp paired-end reads. Per the original workflow: Quality trimming of reads was performed with Trimmomatic v0.33, and paired reads were merged with FLASH v1.2.11 so that full CDR3 sequences could be recovered. MiGEC v1.2.1b assigned V, D and J germline segments to the rearranged TCRbeta sequences. VDJtools v1.0.0 computed clonotype statistics and Shannon-Wiener diversity indices. To reduce sampling bias, subsequent analyses other than the diversity analysis used only the 250 most abundant clonotypes in each sample. TCRdb redid the processing of the public reads, applying fastp at Q25 and MiXCR, and retained in-frame beta chains. Rows matching on CDR3 protein sequence are summarized as one entry with the most common DNA and genes. For this entry, the V and J calls and clone size follow TCRdb and not the study's own pipeline. The sample has 100,000 or so distinct CDR3 sequences on record, about 67% of them singletons. The ten biggest clones cover 9.5% to 15% of the sample.

This clonotype was observed many times. No cognate antigen has been identified for it. No clone much larger than this one lies a single base away; base qualities are absent. Sequencing was done on a sample of liver tumor tissue from sampling region 2. The cell subset or site tag for this specimen amounts to: tumor region T2, inferior pole. The rearrangement joined TRBV5-1 to TRBJ2-2; the central 7 bases match TRBD2. The TCR originated in an older woman with primary liver carcinoma and hepatitis B virus infection. In nucleotides, the sequence is TGCGCCAGCAGCTCGTCCTCTAGCGGCCGGAACACCGGGGAGCTGTTTTTT. It translates to CASSSSSSGRNTGELFF.